These T cell receptor beta chains were read from a single sample in a study of blood T cell repertoires in COVID-19. Clones were read by immunoSEQ multiplex PCR, and TCRdb kept only the in-frame ones, dropping some. Here the sample spans over 300,000 clones, more than 70% being singletons. Sequencing was performed on peripheral blood. These receptors came from a woman in her fifties or sixties with acute or convalescent COVID-19. Both conserved end residues are part of each CDR3. The D gene is left open where the match is weak. Some rows have no size entry. The others give once, few or many, or a class for an expanded clone.

v_call,clone_size,d_call,j_call,cdr3_nt,cdr3_aa
TRBV5-6,few,TRBD2,TRBJ2-7,TGTGCCAGCAGCTTATCCTGGGGCGGGAGGCGGTCGGACGAGCAGTACTTC,CASSLSWGGRRSDEQYF
TRBV28,-,-,TRBJ1-3,TGTGCCAGCAGCCTCCCTCTAGGGAGCTCTGGAAACACCATATATTTT,CASSLPLGSSGNTIYF
TRBV29-1,-,TRBD1,TRBJ1-2,TGCAGCGTTCGGGGACAGGGTAGTGGGAAAGGCTACACCTTC,CSVRGQGSGKGYTF
TRBV9,-,-,TRBJ2-1,TGTGCCATCACCCGAAAGCCCGACTCCTACAATGAGCAGTTCTTC,CAITRKPDSYNEQFF
TRBV18,-,TRBD1,TRBJ1-6,TGTGCCAGCTCACCAGTACAGGGGCTAGCTTCACCCCTCCACTTT,CASSPVQGLASPLHF
TRBV7-3,-,-,TRBJ2-6,TGTGCCAGCAGCTTACGCCCAGGCTCTGGGGCCAACGTCCTGACTTTC,CASSLRPGSGANVLTF
TRBV27,once,TRBD2,TRBJ2-3,TGTGCCAGCAGTTTATCAAGCGGGGGCCGAGGCGGAGATACGCAGTATTTT,CASSLSSGGRGGDTQYF
TRBV5-4,-,TRBD2,TRBJ2-3,TGTGCCAGCAGCTTGGAGGGACTAGCGGGCACAGATACGCAGTATTTT,CASSLEGLAGTDTQYF
TRBV7-3,-,-,TRBJ2-1,TGTGCCAGCAGCTTAGATAGAGTCAGGGAGCAGTTCTTC,CASSLDRVREQFF
TRBV3-1/TRBV3-2,-,-,TRBJ1-4,TGTGCCAGCAGCCAAGTCTTTCGGGGGATACCGATCGAAAAACTGTTTTTT,CASSQVFRGIPIEKLFF
TRBV28,-,TRBD2,TRBJ2-1,TGTGCCAGCAGTTTACTCCTAGCGGCAAACAATGAGCAGTTCTTC,CASSLLLAANNEQFF
TRBV11-2,-,-,TRBJ2-1,TGTGCCAGCAGCCCGGGGGGCGAGCAGTTCTTC,CASSPGGEQFF
TRBV30,many,-,TRBJ1-4,TGTGCCTGGAGTGTGGGGCGGATTAATGAAAAACTGTTTTTT,CAWSVGRINEKLFF
TRBV6-5,-,TRBD2,TRBJ2-2,TGTGCCAGCAGTTTTCAACTAGCGGGAGCAGGCGGGGAGCTGTTTTTT,CASSFQLAGAGGELFF
TRBV28,-,TRBD1,TRBJ1-4,TGTGCCAGCAGTTTAACCGGAACAGGGGTTTCTGGGAAACTGTTTTTT,CASSLTGTGVSGKLFF
TRBV15,-,-,TRBJ2-1,TGTGCCACCAGCAGTAGCGGTCTTGGGGGCAATGAGCAGTTCTTC,CATSSSGLGGNEQFF
TRBV5-1,-,-,TRBJ2-7,TGCGCCAGCAGCCGGTCGAGACAGGAGATGTCGGGCGAGCAGTACTTC,CASSRSRQEMSGEQYF
TRBV19,once,-,TRBJ2-7,TGTGCCAGTAGTATAGGAAGTTGGACTCTCGCCTACGAGCAGTACTTC,CASSIGSWTLAYEQYF
TRBV9,once,TRBD1,TRBJ1-1,TGTGCCAGCAGCGAGGGACAGATGAACACTGAAGCTTTCTTT,CASSEGQMNTEAFF
TRBV5-4,-,-,TRBJ2-1,TGTGCCAGCAGCTTGAGTGGGAGTTCCTACAATGAGCAGTTCTTC,CASSLSGSSYNEQFF
TRBV24-1,-,-,TRBJ2-1,TGTGCCACCAGTGATTTGCTCGACAGGTACAATGAGCAGTTCTTC,CATSDLLDRYNEQFF
TRBV28,-,-,TRBJ1-1,TGTGCCAGCAGTTTGAGGGAGGGAGAAGCTTTCTTT,CASSLREGEAFF
TRBV7-6,-,-,TRBJ2-2,TGTGCCAGCAGCTTCACTAGTGTGGGCACCGGGGAGCTGTTTTTT,CASSFTSVGTGELFF
TRBV3-1/TRBV3-2,-,TRBD2,TRBJ2-7,TGTGCCAGCAGCCAAAGGACTAGCAAGTCCTACGAGCAGTACTTC,CASSQRTSKSYEQYF
TRBV19,-,TRBD1,TRBJ2-1,TGTGCCAGTAGTATAACAGGGGACAATGAGCAGTTCTTC,CASSITGDNEQFF
TRBV5-4,-,TRBD2,TRBJ2-5,TGTGCCAGCAGCCCGGGACTAGCGGACAGAGGGAAGACCCAGTACTTC,CASSPGLADRGKTQYF
TRBV6-2/TRBV6-3,-,TRBD2,TRBJ2-3,TGTGCCAGCAGTTCACTAGCGGGACTCACGCAGTATTTT,CASSSLAGLTQYF
TRBV15,-,-,TRBJ2-1,TGTGCCACCAGCAGAGATGACGGAGCGGGGCAGTTCTTC,CATSRDDGAGQFF
TRBV7-2,-,TRBD2,TRBJ2-1,TGTGCCAGCAGCTTAGGGGCGAGTACTAGCGGGAGCTATGAGCAGTTCTTC,CASSLGASTSGSYEQFF
TRBV2,-,-,TRBJ1-5,TGTGCCAGCAGTGAACAGACTAATCAGCCCCAGCATTTT,CASSEQTNQPQHF
TRBV27,-,-,TRBJ2-7,TGTGCCAGCAGTTCCTCGACTAACCCTTACGAGCAGTACTTC,CASSSSTNPYEQYF
TRBV27,-,-,TRBJ2-1,TGTGCCAGCAGTTATGGAGGCAATGAGCAGTTCTTC,CASSYGGNEQFF
TRBV5-1,-,-,TRBJ1-5,TGCGCCAGCAGCTTGAGCGGGTATAGCAATCAGCCCCAGCATTTT,CASSLSGYSNQPQHF
TRBV27,once,-,TRBJ2-7,TGTGCCAGCAGTTTTGAAGTCTCAGGGACCTACGAGCAGTACTTC,CASSFEVSGTYEQYF
TRBV21-1,once,-,TRBJ2-7,TGTGCCAGCAGCAAAGCCAGGGGACTAGCGGGAGCCGAGCAGTACTTC,CASSKARGLAGAEQYF
TRBV4-1,-,TRBD1,TRBJ1-2,TGCGCCAGCAGCCACGGGACAGAATCTAACTATGGCTACACCTTC,CASSHGTESNYGYTF
TRBV6-2/TRBV6-3,-,-,TRBJ2-3,TGTGCCAGCAGTTTTTTGGGCTCAGGTACAGATACGCAGTATTTT,CASSFLGSGTDTQYF
TRBV5-6,few,-,TRBJ2-7,TGTGCCAGCAGGCCATCCGGGACACCGAGGGTGCAGTACTTC,CASRPSGTPRVQYF
TRBV6-5,-,TRBD1,TRBJ1-6,TGTGCCAGCAGTTACGAGGGGGCTAGGAATTCACCCCTCCACTTT,CASSYEGARNSPLHF
TRBV6-5,-,TRBD1,TRBJ1-1,TGTGCCAGCAGCGACAGGGTTCCGAACACTGAAGCTTTCTTT,CASSDRVPNTEAFF
TRBV5-1,-,-,TRBJ2-3,TGCGCCAGCAGCTTGGACGAGGATACGCAGTATTTT,CASSLDEDTQYF
TRBV27,-,TRBD2,TRBJ2-7,TGTGCCAGCAGTTTTCTAGCGGGTGTGACCTACGAGCAGTACTTC,CASSFLAGVTYEQYF
TRBV5-1,-,-,TRBJ1-4,TGCGCCAGCAGCTTAAGGCACGGAGCTAATGAAAAACTGTTTTTT,CASSLRHGANEKLFF
TRBV20-1,-,-,TRBJ2-7,TGCAGTGCTGGGCAATCCGACGAGCAGTACTTC,CSAGQSDEQYF
TRBV6-5,-,TRBD1,TRBJ1-1,TGTGCCAGCAGTCGGGGACAGGGGGCGAACACTGAAGCTTTCTTT,CASSRGQGANTEAFF
TRBV30,-,TRBD2,TRBJ2-7,TGTGCCTGGAGCAGGGGACTAGCGGGGACCTACGAGCAGTACTTC,CAWSRGLAGTYEQYF
TRBV9,-,-,TRBJ1-1,TGTGCCAGCAGTCAGGACAGTATGAACACTGAAGCTTTCTTT,CASSQDSMNTEAFF
TRBV18,once,TRBD2,TRBJ2-3,TGTGCCAGCTCGGACATAGCGGGAGGGGGCACAGATACGCAGTATTTT,CASSDIAGGGTDTQYF
TRBV5-1,-,-,TRBJ1-3,TGCGCCAGCAGCGGAGCCGACGGTACTGGAAACACCATATATTTT,CASSGADGTGNTIYF
TRBV5-1,-,TRBD1,TRBJ2-2,TGCGCCAGCAGCCTGGGACAGGACGGGGAGCTGTTTTTT,CASSLGQDGELFF
TRBV7-7,few,-,TRBJ2-1,TGTGCTAGCAGCTTAAGTACTAGCCGTTACAATGAGCAGTTCTTC,CASSLSTSRYNEQFF
TRBV7-2,-,TRBD2,TRBJ2-7,TGTGCCAGCAGCATCAACCCAGCGGGGTACGAGCAGTACTTC,CASSINPAGYEQYF
TRBV6-5,-,-,TRBJ1-5,TGTGCCAGCAGCCTCTCGACAATTTCTGGGCCCCAGCATTTT,CASSLSTISGPQHF
TRBV4-2,-,TRBD2,TRBJ2-2,TGTGCCAGCAGCCCCATGGGGCTAGCGGAAAACACCGGGGAGCTGTTTTTT,CASSPMGLAENTGELFF
TRBV24-1,-,-,TRBJ2-2,TGTGCCACCAGTTCGACACAAAACACCGGGGAGCTGTTTTTT,CATSSTQNTGELFF
TRBV18,-,TRBD1,TRBJ1-3,TGTGCCAGCTCAGAGGGACAGCAAGCCTCTGGAAACACCATATATTTT,CASSEGQQASGNTIYF
TRBV4-3,-,TRBD1,TRBJ1-3,TGCGCCAGCAGCCAAGGGAACAGGGGAAGAAACACCATATATTTT,CASSQGNRGRNTIYF
TRBV18,-,-,TRBJ2-1,TGTGCCAGCTCACCTGGGCGCAACAATGAGCAGTTCTTC,CASSPGRNNEQFF
TRBV5-4,few,TRBD1,TRBJ1-1,TGTGCCAGCAGCCCTAGGACAGGGGCGGACACTGAAGCTTTCTTT,CASSPRTGADTEAFF